Listed below are T cell receptor beta chains from one sample, sequenced in a study of post-analysis software for immune sequencing data. TCRdb called the PCR reads again in MiXCR, with one record for every CDR3 protein. There are about half a million distinct CDR3 sequences in the sample; roughly 45% occur only once, and about 12% lies in the top ten. The sequenced sample was blood. The receptor source for this set is a girl under 18 with multiple sclerosis. The CDR3 runs from the conserved cysteine through the conserved F or W. Each record gives: clone size, J gene, V gene, CDR3 protein. Not every row has a clone size; where given, it reads once, few, many or a size class.

>few|TRBJ2-4|TRBV7-7
CASSLGWRLAKNIQYF
>many|TRBJ2-5|TRBV4-2
CASSQDRETQYF
>few|TRBJ2-5|TRBV15
CATSRSRVGETQYF
>.|TRBJ2-3|TRBV7-3
CASSLPEAGGSTDTQYF
>.|TRBJ2-1|TRBV9
CASSVGPGSEQFF
>.|TRBJ2-1|TRBV14
CASSPGLAGEQFF
>.|TRBJ2-7|TRBV29-1
CSARDRAASEQYF
>few|TRBJ2-6|TRBV24-1
CATSDWGPSGANVLTF
>.|TRBJ2-5|TRBV3-1
CASSQAQEETQYF
>.|.|TRBV2
CASRVDRDEQYF